The clone carrying this T cell receptor beta chain has a handful of counts. Antigen: not known. The data originate from a study of CD8 T cells in ankylosing spondylitis. Study observations and caveats: Disease-linked clones reportedly concentrated significantly in matched ankylosing spondylitis synovial fluid. Ankylosing spondylitis blood appeared to carry a characteristic TCR beta motif of several highly homologous variants. Disease-linked clones, CD8+, were relatively rare in peripheral blood.

5'-RACE, quantitative and with molecular barcodes, yielded the TCR beta libraries. MiXCR was run by TCRdb on the 5' RACE reads, yielding one entry per CDR3 protein. The table shows 250,000 or so distinct CDR3 sequences, with about 10% occurring only once. V trimming: 6 bases; J trimming: 1 base; junction bases outside the gene matches: 6. CDR1 SNHLY and CDR2 FYNNEI come from the germline V gene. The CDR3 is made up of 16 amino acids. The sample was blood, either unsorted or a sorted T cell fraction (not recorded which). The receptor's source is a male donor with ankylosing spondylitis or in good health (not recorded which). The V and J genes are TRBV2 and TRBJ2-3; TRBD2 matches at 11 bases. The CDR3 DNA sequence: TGTGCCAGCAGGGAACTACTAGCGGGAGGCACAGATACGCAGTATTTT. Its protein is CASRELLAGGTDTQYF.